This passage covers 3 T cell receptor beta chains from one sample sequenced in a study of blood T cell repertoires in COVID-19. Generated by immunoSEQ multiplex PCR, the TCRdb table keeps only in-frame clones and is missing some. Seen here are 100,000 to 150,000 clones, 65% to 90% observed once, and the top ten hold 25% to 30%. The sample was peripheral blood. The receptors originated from a woman of 80 years or more with acute or convalescent COVID-19.

CDR3 sequence reads: CASSQTGENGELFF. CDR3 in DNA: TGTGCCAGCAGCCAGACGGGGGAGAACGGGGAGCTGTTTTTT. V usage is TRBV3-1 (or the pseudogene TRBV3-2) and J usage is TRBJ2-2; maybe TRBD2 (6 bases). CDR1 and CDR2 from the germline V gene are LGHDT and YNNKEL (reference sequence). The CDR3 has 14 amino acids. V was cut by 3 bases and J by 7 bases, with 12 bases left in between.

This clone came up a few times. The chain carries TRBV5-1 and TRBJ2-2; 9 bases are a match to TRBD1. The CDR3 sequence is 15 residues long. Germline CDR1 is SGHRS and CDR2 is YFSETQ. With V trimmed by 4 bases and J by 7 bases, 8 bases remained unmatched. CDR3 DNA: TGCGCCAGCAGCGGGGACAGGGATTATAACGGGGAGCTGTTTTTT. Translating it yields CASSGDRDYNGELFF.

V is TRBV6-1 and J is TRBJ1-1; 8 nucleotides line up with TRBD1. The CDR3 length is 14 residues. J lost 3 bases, V lost 2 bases, and 2 bases had no gene match. From germline, CDR1 is MNHNS and CDR2 SASEGT. The CDR3 region has the DNA TGTGCCAGCAGTGAACAGGGGGCGTACACTGAAGCTTTCTTT. Translation gives CASSEQGAYTEAFF.